This TCR beta chain was obtained from a study of monozygotic twins with inflammatory bowel disease (dated by TCRdb to the late 2010s). With regard to the full study: The complete study included about 28 monozygotic twin pairs: 19 IBD-discordant Danish pairs and nine German pairs, of which four were IBD-concordant and five were IBD-discordant. The search for disease-associated traits relied mainly on comparing IBD patients with their genetically identical healthy co-twins within discordant pairs. Each individual had, on average, about 151 000 unique TCRalpha sequences and 181 000 unique TCRbeta sequences available for analysis. Broader findings and caveats from the paper: A decrease in TCRbeta repertoire diversity, as measured by inverse Simpson index, was observed in IBD patients compared with their healthy co-twins. Repertoire similarity did not differ between concordant and discordant twins, which could be due to limited statistical power. Different T cell subtypes could not be distinguished in the analysis. Compared with healthy twins, IBD patients had fewer clonotypes in common with other individuals, a difference most pronounced in patients showing signs of disease activity. Differing immunosuppressive treatments among patients may have added background noise and inter-individual variability to the repertoires. No single strong signal or clonotype linked to IBD turned up in the results, so the idea that one exists was not supported.

From each donor, an approximately 2.5 ml peripheral blood sample was collected into PAXgene tubes and stored at -80 degrees C. Without any T cell sorting, total RNA was extracted from whole blood using the PAXgene blood miRNA kit on an automated QIAcube. Peripheral blood from monozygotic twin pairs concordant or discordant for inflammatory bowel disease was subjected to deep TCRalpha and TCRbeta repertoire profiling with unique molecular barcoding. Smoking habits were recorded for all twin pairs, and individuals were classified as current, former or never smokers. The CDR3 contains 15 residues, cysteine and phenylalanine counted. No DNA sequence is on record. For CDR1 and CDR2, the germline V gene lists LGHNA and YSLEER. Turning to this clonotype: Its antigen is unknown.

Libraries were built with 5' RACE. Preparation of each TCR library used around 3.5 ug of total RNA. For each sample, cDNA was synthesized in eight separate reactions using SMARTScribe reverse transcriptase. Unique molecular identifiers containing a 6-nucleotide sample barcode were introduced through template switching during cDNA synthesis. TCRalpha and TCRbeta cDNA was amplified in two nested PCRs of about 17 and 10 cycles, and bead purification was carried out after each PCR. Before amplification, the cDNA was treated with uracil DNA-glycosylase and purified using the QIAquick PCR purification kit. The second PCR was the step at which Illumina TruSeq-compatible adapters and sample-specific barcodes were added. Library quality and concentration were assessed using TapeStation and Qubit, and about 4.7 ng of each library was pooled. Sequencing of the pooled libraries was done on an Illumina HiSeq2500 single-index Rapid Run using custom sequencing primers and 2 x 100 bp reads. The paper's processing steps were these. UMI-based consensus assembly with MiGEC version 1.2.6 was used to correct PCR and sequencing errors. V(D)J alignment, clonotype assembly and CDR3 extraction were performed with MiXCR version 2.1.1. To normalise gene usage, clonotype sharing and MAIT/NKT TCR abundance, the analysis used the top 1000, 10 000 and 20 000 clonotypes per sample. After downsampling to 27 000 UMIs, diversity was calculated as the inverse Simpson index using the vegan R package. Paired Mann-Whitney U tests were applied to discordant twin pairs, with Benjamini-Hochberg correction for multiple testing. TCRdb reprocessed the reads, reporting each CDR3 protein sequence once and no DNA. What appears here as the V and J calls and clone size reflects TCRdb's work, not the paper's. Per the sample table, the count is over 110,000 distinct CDR3 sequences. The biggest ten clones account for approximately 2.5% of the sample.

This receptor was identified in a human donor with ulcerative colitis or Crohn's disease, or a healthy co-twin of an affected twin (not recorded which). The material sequenced was blood. The chain was built from TRBV4-3 and TRBJ2-1. The CDR3 has the sequence CASSQDRGTNNEQFF.